A selection of T cell receptor beta chains follows, all from one sample in a study of T cell changes during pregnancy in multiple sclerosis. Sequenced by immunoSEQ multiplex PCR; TCRdb stores in-frame clones only, minus some. The repertoire holds about 71,000 clones, with approximately 94% as singletons. Here the sequenced sample was peripheral blood, taken in the third trimester of pregnancy. The origin of the receptors is a female donor with multiple sclerosis, enrolled in a pregnancy study. The CDR3 runs from the conserved cysteine through the conserved F or W. The D gene is left open where the match is weak. Rows may omit the clone size; those that give it use once, few, many or a size class.

clone size: -; V gene: TRBV18; D gene: -; J gene: TRBJ1-3; CDR3 protein: CASSPPFIGNTIYF; CDR3 DNA: TGTGCCAGCTCACCACCGTTTATTGGAAACACCATATATTTT
clone size: -; V gene: TRBV12-5; D gene: TRBD2; J gene: TRBJ2-3; CDR3 protein: CASGLGVAGVGTDTQYF; CDR3 DNA: TGTGCTAGTGGTTTGGGGGTAGCGGGAGTGGGCACAGATACGCAGTATTTT
clone size: -; V gene: TRBV7-9; D gene: -; J gene: TRBJ1-2; CDR3 protein: CASSLVGAPANYGYTF; CDR3 DNA: TGTGCCAGCAGCTTAGTTGGGGCACCGGCTAACTATGGCTACACCTTC
clone size: -; V gene: TRBV28; D gene: -; J gene: TRBJ1-2; CDR3 protein: CASSFYEQGGTRGYTF; CDR3 DNA: TGTGCCAGCAGTTTTTACGAACAGGGAGGGACTCGAGGCTACACCTTC
clone size: -; V gene: TRBV4-1; D gene: -; J gene: TRBJ2-7; CDR3 protein: CASSHREQGLYEQYF; CDR3 DNA: TGCGCCAGCAGCCACCGGGAACAGGGTTTGTACGAGCAGTACTTC
clone size: -; V gene: TRBV30; D gene: TRBD1; J gene: TRBJ1-5; CDR3 protein: CAWSGTGGVLGQPQHF; CDR3 DNA: TGTGCCTGGAGTGGGACAGGGGGCGTGTTAGGACAGCCCCAGCATTTT
clone size: -; V gene: TRBV11-3; D gene: TRBD2; J gene: TRBJ2-2; CDR3 protein: CASSLETSGRGAGELFF; CDR3 DNA: TGTGCCAGCAGCCTTGAGACTAGCGGGAGAGGGGCCGGGGAGCTGTTTTTT
clone size: once; V gene: TRBV5-4; D gene: -; J gene: TRBJ2-3; CDR3 protein: CASSRSGPGTDTQYF; CDR3 DNA: TGTGCCAGCAGCCGAAGCGGGCCAGGCACAGATACGCAGTATTTT
clone size: -; V gene: TRBV27; D gene: TRBD1; J gene: TRBJ2-3; CDR3 protein: CASSLGTVTDTQYF; CDR3 DNA: TGTGCCAGCAGCCTAGGGACAGTCACAGATACGCAGTATTTT
clone size: -; V gene: TRBV7-2; D gene: TRBD2; J gene: TRBJ2-7; CDR3 protein: CASSVTSGSVPYEQYF; CDR3 DNA: TGTGCCAGCAGCGTAACTAGCGGGAGTGTTCCCTACGAGCAGTACTTC
clone size: -; V gene: TRBV29-1; D gene: -; J gene: TRBJ1-3; CDR3 protein: CSVEDWEQGLSGNTIYF; CDR3 DNA: TGCAGCGTTGAAGATTGGGAACAGGGCCTCTCTGGAAACACCATATATTTT
clone size: -; V gene: TRBV7-7; D gene: -; J gene: TRBJ2-5; CDR3 protein: CASSLAQAETQYF; CDR3 DNA: TGTGCTAGCAGCTTAGCTCAGGCAGAGACCCAGTACTTC
clone size: -; V gene: TRBV30; D gene: TRBD1; J gene: TRBJ1-1; CDR3 protein: CAWSSTGGEAFF; CDR3 DNA: TGTGCCTGGAGTTCGACAGGGGGGGAAGCTTTCTTT
clone size: -; V gene: TRBV5-4; D gene: -; J gene: TRBJ1-1; CDR3 protein: CASSLSSRNTEAFF; CDR3 DNA: TGTGCCAGCAGCTTGTCATCGAGGAACACTGAAGCTTTCTTT
clone size: -; V gene: TRBV6-5; D gene: -; J gene: TRBJ2-4; CDR3 protein: CASSSQRQIGKNIQYF; CDR3 DNA: TGTGCCAGCAGTTCTCAGAGGCAGATTGGGAAAAACATTCAGTACTTC
clone size: -; V gene: TRBV6-1; D gene: TRBD1; J gene: TRBJ2-7; CDR3 protein: CASSANPTGTRRSEQYF; CDR3 DNA: TGTGCCAGCAGTGCTAACCCGACAGGGACAAGGCGGAGCGAGCAGTACTTC
clone size: -; V gene: TRBV18; D gene: TRBD2; J gene: TRBJ2-2; CDR3 protein: CASSLGASGSPMSGELFF; CDR3 DNA: TGTGCCAGCTCACTGGGGGCTAGCGGGAGCCCCATGAGCGGGGAGCTGTTTTTT
clone size: -; V gene: TRBV11-3; D gene: TRBD2; J gene: TRBJ2-7; CDR3 protein: CASSIGTSGSYEQYF; CDR3 DNA: TGTGCCAGCAGCATCGGGACTAGCGGGAGCTACGAGCAGTACTTC
clone size: -; V gene: TRBV11-3; D gene: -; J gene: TRBJ2-7; CDR3 protein: CASSRDSYEQYF; CDR3 DNA: TGTGCCAGCTCGCGAGACTCCTACGAGCAGTACTTC
clone size: -; V gene: TRBV5-1; D gene: TRBD2; J gene: TRBJ2-3; CDR3 protein: CASRDLASGPTDTQYF; CDR3 DNA: TGCGCCAGCCGCGATCTGGCTAGCGGCCCCACAGATACGCAGTATTTT